The 5 T cell receptor beta chains below were found in one sample sequenced in a study of blood T cell repertoires in COVID-19. Generated by immunoSEQ multiplex PCR, the TCRdb table keeps only in-frame clones and is missing some. The sample lists under 250,000 clones, around 81% occurring once. Specimen: PBMCs or T cells enriched from blood (not recorded which). The source of these receptors is a woman aged 50 to 65 with acute COVID-19.

The chain is built from TRBV27 and TRBJ1-2, with TRBD1 matching 11 bases. CDR1 is MNHEY and CDR2 is SMNVEV in the germline V gene (reference sequence). The V and J ends lost 7 bases and 4 bases, in that order; junction bases with no gene match: 5. This CDR3 comprises 14 residues. CDR3 sequence: CASTWTGGSYGYTF. In DNA form, the CDR3 reads TGTGCCAGCACCTGGACAGGGGGCAGCTATGGCTACACCTTC.

Only one count was recorded for this clone. The chain employs TRBV19 and TRBJ2-1; TRBD2 agrees at 11 bases. Trimming took 10 bases from V and 5 from J; bases not matched to a gene: 7. This CDR3 is 14 amino acids long. Germline CDR1 and CDR2: LNHDA and SQIVND (reference sequence). CDR3 amino acids: CATVGLADNNEQFF. As DNA, the CDR3 is TGTGCCACCGTGGGACTAGCGGACAACAATGAGCAGTTCTTC.

The chain uses TRBV4-3 and TRBJ1-1; weak D call: TRBD1 (6 bases). The ends were cut back, 0 bases at V and 4 bases at J, with 15 bases in the middle. There are 16 residues in the CDR3. Germline values: CDR1 LGHNA, CDR2 YSLEER. CDR3 residues: CASSQDLGAWSTEAFF. CDR3 coding DNA: TGCGCCAGCAGCCAAGATTTGGGGGCGTGGAGCACTGAAGCTTTCTTT.

This chain joins TRBV7-2 and TRBJ2-7; D not certain. Germline V gene data show CDR1 as SGHTA and CDR2 as FQGNSA. The CDR3 is 13 residues long. Between the trimmed V and J ends, which lost 5 bases and 3 bases, there was a span of 11 bases. CDR3 bases: TGTGCCAGCAGCGTTGTCCCAAACTACGAGCAGTACTTC. It yields the protein CASSVVPNYEQYF.

About this clone itself: At the DNA level, this CDR3 is encoded by other sequences in the same sample as well. This CDR3 reads CSVDRGTEAFF. In nucleotides, the CDR3 is TGCAGCGTCGACAGGGGTACTGAAGCTTTCTTT. J is TRBJ1-1 and V is TRBV29-1, with 8 nucleotides matching TRBD1. This CDR3 comprises 11 residues. J lost 5 bases, V lost 6 bases, and 2 bases had no gene match. Looked up from germline, CDR1 is SQVTM and CDR2 is ANQGSEA.